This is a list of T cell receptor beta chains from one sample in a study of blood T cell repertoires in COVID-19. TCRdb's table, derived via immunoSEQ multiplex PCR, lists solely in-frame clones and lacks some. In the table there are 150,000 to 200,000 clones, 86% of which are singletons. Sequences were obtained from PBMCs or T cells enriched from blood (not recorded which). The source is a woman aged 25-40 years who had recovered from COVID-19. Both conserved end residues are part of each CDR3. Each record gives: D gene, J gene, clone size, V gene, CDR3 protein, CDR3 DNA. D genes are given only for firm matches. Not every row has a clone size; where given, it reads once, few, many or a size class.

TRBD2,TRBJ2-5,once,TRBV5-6,CASSLWGGETQYF,TGTGCCAGCAGCTTGTGGGGGGGAGAGACCCAGTACTTC
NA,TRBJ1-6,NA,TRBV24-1,CATSDPLQGSLHF,TGTGCCACCAGTGATCCACTGCAGGGGTCCCTCCACTTT
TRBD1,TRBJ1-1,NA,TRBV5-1,CASSSDRMNTEAFF,TGCGCCAGCAGCTCGGACAGGATGAACACTGAAGCTTTCTTT
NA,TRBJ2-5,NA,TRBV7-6,CASRASTETQYF,TGTGCCAGCAGGGCCTCCACAGAGACCCAGTACTTC
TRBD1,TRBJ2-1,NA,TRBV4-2,CASSQEPSGQGLYNEQFF,TGTGCCAGCAGCCAAGAGCCCTCGGGACAGGGGTTGTACAATGAGCAGTTCTTC
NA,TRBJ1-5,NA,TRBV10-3,CAISENGEGNQPQHF,TGTGCCATCAGTGAGAATGGGGAGGGCAATCAGCCCCAGCATTTT
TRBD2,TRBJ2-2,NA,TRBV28,CASSSDSTSGRIGELFF,TGTGCCAGCAGTTCCGACTCGACTAGCGGGAGAATCGGGGAGCTGTTTTTT
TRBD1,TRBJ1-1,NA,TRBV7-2,CASSPLDRAEAFF,TGTGCCAGCAGCCCTTTAGACAGGGCGGAAGCTTTCTTT
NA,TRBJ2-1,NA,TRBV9,CASSVVGGSTGNEQFF,TGTGCCAGCAGCGTAGTCGGAGGGAGTACTGGGAATGAGCAGTTCTTC
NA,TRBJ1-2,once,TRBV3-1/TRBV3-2,CASSQMIGSVSYGYTF,TGTGCCAGCAGCCAAATGATCGGGTCCGTTAGCTATGGCTACACCTTC
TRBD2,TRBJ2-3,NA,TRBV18,CASSPTSGSTDTQYF,TGTGCCAGCTCGCCGACTAGCGGGAGCACAGATACGCAGTATTTT
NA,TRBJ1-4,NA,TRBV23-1,CASRDWNATNEKLFF,TGCGCCAGCAGGGACTGGAATGCAACTAATGAAAAACTGTTTTTT
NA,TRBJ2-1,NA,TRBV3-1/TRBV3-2,CASSHRSPYNEQFF,TGTGCCAGCAGCCACAGGTCCCCATACAATGAGCAGTTCTTC
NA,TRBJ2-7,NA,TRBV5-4,CASSLPGSGVPYEQYF,TGTGCCAGCAGCCTCCCGGGGAGCGGTGTTCCCTACGAGCAGTACTTC
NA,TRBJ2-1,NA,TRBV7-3,CASSSLATPRFF,TGTGCCAGCAGCTCCCTAGCGACCCCTCGGTTCTTC
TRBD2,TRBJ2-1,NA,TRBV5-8,CASSLVRGARTSGHNEQFF,TGTGCCAGCAGCTTGGTTCGGGGCGCAAGGACTAGCGGACACAATGAGCAGTTCTTC
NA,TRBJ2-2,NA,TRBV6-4,CASSDSSTFANTGELFF,TGTGCCAGCAGTGATTCTAGCACGTTCGCGAACACCGGGGAGCTGTTTTTT
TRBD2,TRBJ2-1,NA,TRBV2,CASSAQGLAGVNEQFF,TGTGCCAGCAGCGCCCAGGGACTAGCGGGAGTAAATGAGCAGTTCTTC
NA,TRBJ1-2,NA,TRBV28,CASSLSPVTADEGYTF,TGTGCCAGCAGTTTATCCCCCGTGACTGCGGATGAGGGCTACACCTTC
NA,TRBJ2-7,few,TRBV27,CASSLSRDSYEQYF,TGTGCCAGCAGTTTATCCCGAGACTCCTACGAGCAGTACTTC